The 21 T cell receptor beta chains listed next were all sequenced from one sample in a study of cytomegalovirus exposure and HLA in healthy donors. PCR amplification relied on 60 Vbeta primers (plus 13 Jbeta primers). The protocol was immunoSEQ multiplex PCR, while the TCRdb copy is restricted to in-frame clones and leaves out a portion. The sample has under 150,000 clones, roughly 69% seen once. The specimen sequenced was PBMCs. Receptors originate from a human donor in good health.

The V call is TRBV7-2, the J call TRBJ1-5, with TRBD1 matching 8 bases. The CDR3 sequence is 16 residues long. Germline CDR1 is SGHTA and CDR2 is FQGNSA. V was clipped by 5 bases and J by 4 bases; unmatched bases: 10. This CDR3 reads CASSPQTGEANQPQHF. The CDR3 nucleotides are TGTGCCAGCAGCCCGCAGACAGGGGAAGCAAATCAGCCCCAGCATTTT.

Of note for this clone: The junction departs from germline at one end; a sequencing error may be responsible. The gene calls are TRBV7-9 and TRBJ1-2, with 7 nucleotides matching TRBD1. Germline lookup yields CDR1 SEHNR and CDR2 FQNEAQ (reference sequence). The CDR3 consists of 17 residues. CDR3 loop: CSSSSLEGAAANYGYTF. CDR3 coding DNA: TGTTCCAGCAGCTCTCTCGAGGGGGCCGCAGCTAACTATGGCTACACCTTC.

The V call is TRBV6-5, the J call TRBJ2-7; 11 nucleotides agree with TRBD1. Trimming took 6 bases from V and 3 from J; bases not matched to a gene: 4. The CDR3 contains 14 residues. From germline, CDR1 is MNHEY and CDR2 SVGAGI. The CDR3, as DNA: TGTGCCAGCAGCTGGGACAGGGGGGACTACGAGCAGTACTTC. Residues: CASSWDRGDYEQYF.

The V call is TRBV29-1, the J call TRBJ2-1, with 7 bases lining up with TRBD2. There are 16 residues in the CDR3. Unmatched junction bases numbered 9, after V lost 4 bases and J lost 0 bases. The germline V gene encodes CDR1 SQVTM and CDR2 ANQGSEA. The CDR3 loop is CSVVGLGGNSYNEQFF. The DNA for the CDR3 is TGCAGCGTTGTGGGGTTGGGGGGGAACTCCTACAATGAGCAGTTCTTC.

This chain connects TRBV5-6 to TRBJ1-2; a possible D gene is TRBD1 (5 bases). The CDR3 spans 13 residues. The V gene's germline CDR1 is SGHDT and CDR2 YYEEEE. V lost 5 bases to trimming and J lost 7 bases, with 15 bases between them. The CDR3: CASSQRRDSGYTF. As DNA, the CDR3 is TGTGCCAGCAGTCAGAGGAGGGACTCTGGCTACACCTTC.

V and J are TRBV18 and TRBJ2-2, with 14 bases that match TRBD2. The CDR3 consists of 16 residues. J lost 6 bases, V lost 5 bases, and 5 bases had no gene match. The germline V gene encodes CDR1 KGHSH and CDR2 LQKENI. CDR3 sequence reads: CASSYGLAGGSGELFF. The CDR3 bases are TGTGCCAGCTCATATGGACTAGCGGGAGGCTCCGGGGAGCTGTTTTTT.

The genes are TRBV30 and TRBJ2-3, with D possibly TRBD2 on 5 matching bases. The CDR3 runs to 13 residues. CDR1 is GTSNPN, CDR2 SVGIG, per germline (reference sequence). Trimming took 0 bases from V and 6 from J, leaving 10 bases between them. This CDR3 reads CAWSVARRDTQYF. The CDR3 region has the DNA TGTGCCTGGAGTGTAGCCAGGAGGGATACGCAGTATTTT.

The V and J genes are TRBV14 and TRBJ2-7; 10 positions agree with TRBD1. Germline CDR1 is SGHDN and CDR2 is FVKESK. The CDR3 is 14 amino acids. V trimming: 3 bases; J trimming: 5 bases; junction bases outside the gene matches: 4. The CDR3 spells CASSQTGGWNEQYF. Written as DNA, the CDR3 is TGTGCCAGCAGCCAGACAGGGGGCTGGAACGAGCAGTACTTC.

This clone was counted only a few times. The chain carries TRBV11-3 and TRBJ2-5; 8 bases are shared with TRBD1. This CDR3 region has 13 residues. V trimming: 3 bases; J trimming: 4 bases; junction bases outside the gene matches: 1. Germline CDR1 reads SGHNT; CDR2 reads YENEEA. CDR3 in DNA: TGTGCCAGCAGCTTTACAGGGGGAGAGACCCAGTACTTC. It specifies CASSFTGGETQYF.

This clone was recorded a few times. The rearrangement links TRBV6-1 to TRBJ2-6; D call uncertain. Germline V CDR1 and CDR2: MNHNS, SASEGT. This CDR3 is built from 16 residues. With 4 bases removed from V and 2 bases from J, the gap between germline ends came to 12 bases. The CDR3 is CASSVTTVTGANVLTF. CDR3 nucleotides: TGTGCCAGCAGTGTTACAACCGTCACTGGGGCCAACGTCCTGACTTTC.

In its sample, this clone was seen a few times. The chain couples TRBV2 to TRBJ1-6; 7 bases are shared with TRBD1. This CDR3 region has 17 residues. Germline values: CDR1 SNHLY, CDR2 FYNNEI. J gave up 0 bases and V 6 bases, and 8 bases lay outside the gene matches. The CDR3 DNA reads TGTGCCAGCAGCGGACTCCGGGACAGCTCCTATAATTCACCCCTCCACTTT. Its protein product is CASSGLRDSSYNSPLHF.

This chain links TRBV7-9 with TRBJ2-5; a possible D gene is TRBD1 (5 bases). This CDR3 region has 12 residues. V was trimmed by 6 bases and J by 3 bases, leaving 8 bases between them. Germline V gives CDR1 SEHNR, CDR2 FQNEAQ (reference sequence). CDR3 in amino acids: CASRSREETQYF. CDR3 in DNA: TGTGCCAGCAGGAGCAGGGAAGAGACCCAGTACTTC.

This clone occurred a few times. This chain links TRBV4-2 with TRBJ2-1; D remains unclear. Germline CDR1 is LGHNA and CDR2 is YNFKEQ. The CDR3 is 15 residues long. The V and J ends lost 0 bases and 5 bases respectively, with 11 bases between them. CDR3: CASSQEERPHNEQFF. The CDR3 DNA reads as TGTGCCAGCAGCCAAGAGGAGAGACCTCACAATGAGCAGTTCTTC.

The genes are TRBV28 and TRBJ2-3, with 8 bases that match TRBD2. Germline values: CDR1 MDHEN, CDR2 SYDVKM. J lost 2 bases, V lost 1 base, and 5 bases had no gene match. The CDR3 consists of 16 residues. In DNA, the CDR3 is TGTGCCAGCAGTTTATCGGGGGGGATCTACACAGATACGCAGTATTTT. It is translated as CASSLSGGIYTDTQYF.

The rearrangement links TRBV7-2 to TRBJ2-3; D is unclear. CDR3 length: 11 amino acids. Germline V gives CDR1 SGHTA, CDR2 FQGNSA. Trimming took 4 bases from V and 9 from J, leaving 8 bases between them. The CDR3 loop is CASSSSRTQYF. The CDR3 DNA reads TGTGCCAGCAGCTCCTCCCGGACGCAGTATTTT. Combining the CDR3 with reference TRBV7-2 and TRBJ2-3 gives the whole variable domain GAGVSQSPSNKVTEKGKDVELRCDPISGHTALYWYRQSLGQGLEFLIYFQGNSAPDKSGLPSDRFSAERTGGSVSTLTIQRTQQEDSAVYLCASSSSRTQYFGPGTRLTVL.

The J gene is TRBJ2-5, the V gene TRBV2, with D tentatively TRBD2 (5 bases). The V gene's germline CDR1 is SNHLY and CDR2 FYNNEI. The CDR3 runs 11 residues. V shed 6 bases and J shed 3 bases, with 5 bases lying between them. CDR3 sequence: CASRREETQYF. The CDR3 DNA sequence: TGTGCCAGCAGGCGGGAAGAGACCCAGTACTTC.

The chain links TRBV7-3 to TRBJ1-2, with TRBD1 identical over 7 bases. The CDR3 contains 14 residues. Germline V CDR1 and CDR2: SGHTA, FQGTGA. The J segment lost 2 bases and the V segment lost 5 bases, leaving 5 bases of the junction unmatched. The CDR3 protein is CASSLMGQNYGYTF. CDR3 nucleotide sequence: TGTGCCAGCAGCCTCATGGGACAGAACTATGGCTACACCTTC.

The chain joins TRBV7-7 to TRBJ2-1, with a tentative D call TRBD1 (7 bases). Germline V CDR1 and CDR2: SSHAT, FNYEAQ (reference sequence). CDR3 length equals 15 residues. For the CDR3, the DNA is TGTGCTAGCTCAGGGGGGCCGCCCAATTACGATGAGCAGTTCTTC. This sequence encodes CASSGGPPNYDEQFF.

This clone was observed once. The chain couples TRBV28 to TRBJ2-3, with a possible D match to TRBD2 (6 bases). This CDR3 is 17 amino acids long. V lost 5 bases and J lost 1, with 19 bases in between. Germline V lookup: CDR1 MDHEN, CDR2 SYDVKM. The CDR3 here is CASSLLTGGGGTDTQYF. As DNA, the CDR3 is TGTGCCAGCAGTCTTCTCACCGGGGGTGGGGGCACAGATACGCAGTATTTT.

The J gene is TRBJ2-5, the V gene TRBV28, with D tentatively TRBD2 (6 bases). The CDR3 has 15 amino acids. CDR1 is MDHEN, CDR2 SYDVKM, per germline. V was trimmed by 6 bases and J by 2 bases, leaving 16 bases between them. As DNA, the CDR3 is TGTGCCAGCAGATGGGCTGGGGCGGGACAAGAGACCCAGTACTTC. This gives the protein CASRWAGAGQETQYF.

This clone was seen only once. The gene calls are TRBV28 and TRBJ1-1; 9 bases fit TRBD1. Germline trimming cut 6 bases from V and 4 bases from J; bases unmatched to any gene: 6. CDR1 MDHEN and CDR2 SYDVKM come from the germline V gene. CDR3 size: 14 residues. The CDR3 nucleotides read TGTGCCAGCAGCCGTCCGGGACAGGGCACTGAAGCTTTCTTT. Translating gives CASSRPGQGTEAFF. The variable domain in full, completed from reference TRBV28 and TRBJ1-1, reads DVKVTQSSRYLVKRTGEKVFLECVQDMDHENMFWYRQDPGLGLRLIYFSYDVKMKEKGDIPEGYSVSREKKERFSLILESASTNQTSMYLCASSRPGQGTEAFFGQGTRLTVV.